This T cell receptor (beta chain) appears in the sequencing data of a study of shared clonotypes between healthy human individuals. With respect to this clone: Different DNA sequences within this sample yield the same CDR3.

With 6 bases removed from V and 3 bases from J, the gap between germline ends came to 7 bases. CDR1 and CDR2 (germline): SGHNT, YENEEA. This CDR3 has 12 amino acids. Sequenced by immunoSEQ multiplex PCR; TCRdb stores in-frame clones only, minus some. This table has around 2,000,000 clones, about 95% appearing once. J is TRBJ2-3 and V is TRBV11-3; D may be TRBD1 (5 bases). Sequencing was done on a sample of naive CD4+ T cells sorted from blood. Described subset: CD45RA+ positively selected. The TCR sequence derives from a man between 18 and 35 years old in good health. The CDR3 DNA reads TGTGCCAGCAGTTCAGGGACAGATACGCAGTATTTT. Its translation: CASSSGTDTQYF.